These 3 T cell receptor beta chains came from one sample sequenced in a study of T cell repertoires in cytomegalovirus infection. MiXCR, run by TCRdb on the reads, gives a single entry per CDR3 protein. The table lists some 440,000 distinct CDR3 sequences, approximately 31% of them singletons, with roughly 13% in the top ten. Material for sequencing was PBMCs. The source of these receptors is a human donor in good health (CMV status not recorded). Some clones in this sample may be carry-over from other donors' samples.

This clonotype was observed many times. This chain connects TRBV6-1 to TRBJ2-3; 12 bases map to TRBD2. V gave up 5 bases and J gave up 1 base; unmatched junction bases: 4. Germline-derived CDR1 and CDR2 are MNHNS and SASEGT. The CDR3 is 16 amino acids. CDR3 residues: CASSHLAGGRTDTQYF. CDR3 DNA sequence: TGTGCCAGCAGTCACCTAGCGGGGGGGCGCACAGATACGCAGTATTTT.

This clonotype showed up just a few times. V gene TRBV5-6 combines with J gene TRBJ2-1, with a weak D call TRBD2 (6 bases). The CDR3 consists of 17 residues. In germline, CDR1 is SGHDT, CDR2 YYEEEE. The V end was cut by 0 bases, the J end by 5 bases, with 18 bases between. CDR3 sequence (DNA): TGTGCCAGCAGCTTGGAGGGGCTTGCGGGAATAGACAATGAGCAGTTCTTC. Its translation is CASSLEGLAGIDNEQFF.

CDR3 nucleotide sequence: TGTGCCAGCAGCCGTAGCGGGGGCCTGGGAGAGACGCAGTATTTT. Its translation: CASSRSGGLGETQYF. V usage is TRBV5-4 and J usage is TRBJ2-3, with 9 bases aligning to TRBD2. V lost 4 bases to trimming and J lost 9 bases; unmatched junction nucleotides: 12. Germline CDR1 reads SGHNT; CDR2 reads YYREEE (reference sequence). The CDR3 runs 15 residues.